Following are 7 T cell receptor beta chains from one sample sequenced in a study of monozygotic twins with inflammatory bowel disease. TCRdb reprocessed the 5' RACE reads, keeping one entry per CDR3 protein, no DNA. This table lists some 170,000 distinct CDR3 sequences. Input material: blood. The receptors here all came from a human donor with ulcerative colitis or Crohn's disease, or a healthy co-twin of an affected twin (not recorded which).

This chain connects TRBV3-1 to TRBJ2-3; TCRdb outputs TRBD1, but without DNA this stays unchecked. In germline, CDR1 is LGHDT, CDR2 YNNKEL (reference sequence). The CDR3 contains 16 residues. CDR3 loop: CASSQGTHRFTDTQYF.

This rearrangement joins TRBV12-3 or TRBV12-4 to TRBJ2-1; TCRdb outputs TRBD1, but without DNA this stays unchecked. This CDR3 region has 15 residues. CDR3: CASSSQGGSYNEQFF.

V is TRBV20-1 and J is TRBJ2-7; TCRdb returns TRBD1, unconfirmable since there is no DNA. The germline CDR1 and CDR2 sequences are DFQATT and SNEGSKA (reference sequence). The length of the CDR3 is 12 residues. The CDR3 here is CSARTWDPEQYF.

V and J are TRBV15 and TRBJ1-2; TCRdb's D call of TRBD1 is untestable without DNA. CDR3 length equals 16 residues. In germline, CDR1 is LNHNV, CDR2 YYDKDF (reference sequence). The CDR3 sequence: CATSTTGTGIVRGYTF.

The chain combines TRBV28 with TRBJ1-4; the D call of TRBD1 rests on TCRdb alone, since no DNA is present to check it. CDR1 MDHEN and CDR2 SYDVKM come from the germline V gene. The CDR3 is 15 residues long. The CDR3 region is CASSRTGSANEKLFF.

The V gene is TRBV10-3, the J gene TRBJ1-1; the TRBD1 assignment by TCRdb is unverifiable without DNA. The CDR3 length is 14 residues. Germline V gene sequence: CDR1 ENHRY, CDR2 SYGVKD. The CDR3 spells CAIGDGGENTEAFF.

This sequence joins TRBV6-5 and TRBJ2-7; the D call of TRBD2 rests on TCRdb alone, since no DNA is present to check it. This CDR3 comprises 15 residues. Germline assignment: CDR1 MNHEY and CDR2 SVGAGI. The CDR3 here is CASSYSRELGGEQYF.